What follows describes a single TCR beta chain. This receptor's antigen is unknown. Sequence at one end of the junction differs from germline and may be a read error. This sample is drawn from a study of OX40 agonist ivuxolimab in advanced cancers. Looking at the study overall: Ivuxolimab was an agonistic, fully human IgG2 monoclonal antibody directed against OX40 (CD134), a costimulatory receptor. Intravenous ivuxolimab was administered to patients every 2 weeks at six dose levels: 0.01, 0.1, 0.3, 1.5, 3 and 10 mg/kg. Of the approximately 50 dose-escalation patients, hepatocellular carcinoma was present in roughly 19, melanoma in around 15, renal cell carcinoma in 9 and head and neck cancer in 9. In the dose-escalation cohort, around four fifths of patients were male, and the mean age was approximately 64 years, with a range of about 23 to 80. Prior anti-PD-1, anti-PD-L1 or anti-CTLA-4 therapy was permitted, and checkpoint inhibitors had been received by under 50% of dose-escalation patients. Partial responses occurred in three dose-escalation patients: two with cutaneous melanoma and one with hepatocellular carcinoma. Peripheral TCRbeta sequencing was intended to test whether TCR sequence diversity was altered and clonal T-cell expansion was caused by ivuxolimab. The paper covers the monotherapy dose-escalation part of the phase I ivuxolimab trial, which included N = 52 patients. General study outcomes and caveats: On average, CD8+ T cells showed more expanded clones than CD4+ T cells after ivuxolimab. Low levels of normalized T-cell clonal expansion were also seen in some nonresponding patients. At doses of 0.1 to 3.0 mg/kg, clonal expansion of both CD4+ and CD8+ T cells in blood was seen between baseline and week 6. In partial responders in the 0.1-3.0 mg/kg groups, normalized peripheral clonal expansion was found to be among the lowest, especially among CD8+ T cells. The antigen specificity of the peripheral T cells that underwent clonal expansion was not determined.

The trial excluded patients who had a history of autoimmune disease or who were on systemic immunosuppression. In every dose cohort, peripheral blood was drawn for TCR sequencing at baseline, cycle 4 day 1, and cycle 7 day 1. The samples were taken from a phase I, first-in-human, multicenter, open-label dose-escalation trial of ivuxolimab. The trial enrolled adults with locally advanced or metastatic head and neck squamous cell, hepatocellular, melanoma or renal cell carcinoma. Before TCR sequencing, CD4+ T cells and CD8+ T cells from peripheral blood were sorted into separate populations. Genomic DNA was extracted from sorted cells for sequencing of the TCRbeta CDR3 region. The immunoSEQ Assay was used to sequence the TCRbeta CDR3 regions. TCRdb took over this immuneACCESS table, retaining in-frame rearrangements with V and J assigned. Such tables are incomplete; in checked studies, under half of the missing clones stem from an unresolved V gene, and the remainder is unexplained. A total of 90,000 to 120,000 clones appear in this sample, about nine tenths of them only once. Jointly, the top ten make up more than 0.25% of the sample.

The germline V gene (reference sequence) sets CDR1 to LNHDA and CDR2 to SQIVND. The CDR3 measures 13 amino acids from cysteine to phenylalanine. Left in the record is the CDR3 DNA by itself, 39 bases read in frame from the first base. Recombination connected TRBV19 to TRBJ1-2; 7 bases in the middle match TRBD1. This material consisted of CD4+ or CD8+ T cells sorted from blood, taken in a trial of the OX40 agonist ivuxolimab. The sequence derives from an adult with an advanced solid tumor such as melanoma, head and neck, liver or kidney cancer. CDR3 reads: CASSLDRDYGYTF. The DNA sequence is TGTGCCAGTAGTCTAGACAGGGACTATGGCTACACCTTC. The full variable domain, completed from the reference TRBV19 and TRBJ1-2 proteins outside the CDR3, reads DGGITQSPKYLFRKEGQNVTLSCEQNLNHDAMYWYRQDPGQGLRLIYYSQIVNDFQKGDIAEGYSVSREKKESFPLTVTSAQKNPTAFYLCASSLDRDYGYTFGSGTRLTVV.